This T cell receptor (beta chain) was identified in a study of T cell changes during pregnancy in multiple sclerosis. Trimming removed 5 bases from V and 4 bases from J, with 20 bases in between. The CDR3 has 16 amino acids. Germline CDR1 and CDR2: MGHRA and YSYEKL. TCRdb keeps only in-frame clones here, not all; method: immunoSEQ multiplex PCR. This sample yields around 86,000 clones, of which about 93% are seen a single time; roughly 1% belongs to the top ten. This chain joins TRBV4-1 and TRBJ1-2, with D possibly being TRBD1 (5 bases). Sequencing was performed on peripheral blood, taken in the first trimester of pregnancy. The receptor comes from a female donor with multiple sclerosis, enrolled in a pregnancy study. The CDR3 spells CASSSPGGLQGYGYTF. CDR3 DNA: TGCGCCAGCAGCTCTCCGGGTGGCCTGCAGGGCTATGGCTACACCTTC.